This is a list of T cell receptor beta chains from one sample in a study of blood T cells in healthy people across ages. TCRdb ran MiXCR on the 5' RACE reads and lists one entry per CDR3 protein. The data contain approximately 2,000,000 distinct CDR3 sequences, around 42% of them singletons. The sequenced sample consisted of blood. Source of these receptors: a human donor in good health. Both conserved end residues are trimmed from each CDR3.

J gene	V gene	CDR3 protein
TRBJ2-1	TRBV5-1	ASRVTSGDDNEQF
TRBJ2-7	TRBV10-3	AFGTDTYEQY
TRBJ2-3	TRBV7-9	ASNSVVATDTQY
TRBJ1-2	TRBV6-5	ASSYNPDGYGYT
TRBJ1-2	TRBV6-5	ASSRDSRNYGYT
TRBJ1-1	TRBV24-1	ATSDSGTEAF
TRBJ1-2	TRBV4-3	ASSQEVVQAYGYT
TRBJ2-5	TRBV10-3	ATRLGPQETQY
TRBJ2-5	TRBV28	ANSYGTSGLGQETQY
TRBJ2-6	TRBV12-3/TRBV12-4	ASSIRVSGTNVLT
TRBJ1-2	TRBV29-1	SASQGIYGYT
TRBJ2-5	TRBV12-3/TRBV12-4	ASSRGRVKETQY
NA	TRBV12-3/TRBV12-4	ASSFRDRYNEQY
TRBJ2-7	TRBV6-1	ASSEWGISYEQY
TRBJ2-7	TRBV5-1	ASSASPGQGDYEQY
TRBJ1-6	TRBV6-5	ASSYYPPGGEDNSPLH
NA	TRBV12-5	ASGPPVGAETQY
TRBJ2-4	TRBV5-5	ASSSGPMGEQY
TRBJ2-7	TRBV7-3	VSSSSAGGTYEQY
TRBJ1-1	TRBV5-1	ASSTRTGWTEAF
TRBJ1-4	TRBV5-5	ASSLAGSGEKLF
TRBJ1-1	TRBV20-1	SASWGNTEAF
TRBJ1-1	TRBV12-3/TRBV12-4	ASSPGRGGTEAF
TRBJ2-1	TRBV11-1	ASSPISGGPSNEQF
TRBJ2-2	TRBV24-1	ATSSTNTGELF
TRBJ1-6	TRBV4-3	ASSQGLNNSPLH
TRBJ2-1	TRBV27	ASSLGLSYGEQF
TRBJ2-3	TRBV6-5	ASNLGQGVENTQY
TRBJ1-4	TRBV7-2	ASSGPTGGNEKLF
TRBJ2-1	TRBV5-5	ASSLAALQREF
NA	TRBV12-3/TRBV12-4	ASSPGWPYEQY
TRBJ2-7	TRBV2	ASGGIPSFSYEQY
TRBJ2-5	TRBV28	ASNNQGAYSIFQETQY
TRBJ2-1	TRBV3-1	ASSQVGSGEQF
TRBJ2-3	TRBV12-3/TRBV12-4	ASSFPGSEDAQY
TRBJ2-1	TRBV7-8	AGSLGPGPNNEQF
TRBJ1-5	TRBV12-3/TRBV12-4	ASTLEDQPQH
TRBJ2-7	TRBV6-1	ASTSGPRYEQY
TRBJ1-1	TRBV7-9	ASSSGLLNTEAF
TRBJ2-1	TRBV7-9	ASSLSPTVDEQF
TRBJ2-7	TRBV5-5	ASSIPTGTYEQY
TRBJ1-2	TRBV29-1	SVDPIQAYGYT
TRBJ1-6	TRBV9	ASSVATQGWNSPLH
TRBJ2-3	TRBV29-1	SVEGRLAGDRKQY
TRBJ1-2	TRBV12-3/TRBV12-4	ASSHSSGKGDGYT
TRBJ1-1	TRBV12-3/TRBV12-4	ASRGGGMNTEAF
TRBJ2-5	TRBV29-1	SVEGGVDETQY
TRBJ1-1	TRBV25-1	ASIRGGGTEAF
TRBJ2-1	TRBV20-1	SARDGLAANEQF
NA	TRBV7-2	ASSLRIGETQY
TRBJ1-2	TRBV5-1	ASSLDTGGAWGYT
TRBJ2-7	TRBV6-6	ASKTGETEESYEQD
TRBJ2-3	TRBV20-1	SARPDLPLRSEGDTQY
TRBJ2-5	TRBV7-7	ASSPLPRTSGGQETQY
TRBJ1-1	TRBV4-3	ASSLVPTVTGNTEAF
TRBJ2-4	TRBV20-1	SAEGDSFLAKNIQY
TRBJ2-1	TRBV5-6	ASSSQGVGLLGYNEQF